A single sample is the source of the 28 T cell receptor beta chains below, sequenced in a study of CD8 T cells in Susac syndrome. Reverse transcription of roughly 0.5 to 1 ug RNA used random hexamers. MiXCR, run by TCRdb on the immunoSEQ multiplex PCR reads, gives a single entry per CDR3 protein. The sample holds about 440,000 distinct CDR3 sequences, 75% to 90% seen once. Sequencing used CD8+ T cells from PBMCs. These receptors came from a human donor with multiple sclerosis.

V gene TRBV6-5 combines with J gene TRBJ1-2; D is perhaps TRBD1 (5 bases). Per the germline V gene, CDR1 is MNHEY and CDR2 is SVGAGI. This CDR3 comprises 15 residues. The V gene lost 5 bases and the J gene lost 1 base, with 14 bases spanning the gap. CDR3: CASSAGQGSNYGYTF. In nucleotides, the CDR3 is TGTGCCAGCAGTGCAGGGCAGGGAAGTAACTATGGCTACACCTTC.

This clonotype was observed a single time. V is TRBV6-1 and J is TRBJ1-2; D not resolved. V gave up 0 bases and J gave up 4 bases, with 21 bases separating them. Germline CDR1 and CDR2: MNHNS and SASEGT. The CDR3 sequence is 18 residues long. The CDR3 loop is CASSEALREESIPYGYTF. The CDR3 DNA sequence: TGTGCCAGCAGTGAAGCGCTTCGGGAGGAGTCTATCCCCTATGGCTACACCTTC.

The CDR3 sequence: CASSLNGGPYNEQFF. For the CDR3, the DNA is TGTGCCAGCAGCTTAAATGGGGGTCCCTACAATGAGCAGTTCTTC. The chain has TRBV11-1 and TRBJ2-1; D is perhaps TRBD1 or TRBD2 (5 bases each). Per germline, CDR1 SGHAT and CDR2 FQDESV (reference sequence). The CDR3 length is 15 residues. V lost 2 bases to trimming and J lost 2 bases, with 10 bases between them.

The chain has TRBV6-5 and TRBJ2-1; 7 nucleotides align to TRBD2. V trimming: 8 bases; J trimming: 8 bases; junction bases outside the gene matches: 9. Germline V gene sequence: CDR1 MNHEY, CDR2 SVGAGI. The CDR3 is 13 amino acids. The CDR3 loop is CASLLAVGYEQFF. CDR3 coding DNA: TGTGCCAGCCTCCTAGCGGTGGGGTATGAGCAGTTCTTC.

V is TRBV27 and J is TRBJ2-7, with 7 bases that match TRBD1. Germline trimming cut 6 bases from V and 7 bases from J; bases unmatched to any gene: 9. Germline lookup yields CDR1 MNHEY and CDR2 SMNVEV (reference sequence). The CDR3 contains 13 residues. The CDR3 region has the DNA TGTGCCAGCAGCTTAGGGGGCCCTGGTGAGCAGTACTTC. Encoded protein: CASSLGGPGEQYF.

The chain links TRBV12-5 to TRBJ2-6, with D tentatively TRBD2 (6 bases). Germline V gene data show CDR1 as LGHNT and CDR2 as FRNRAP. There are 16 residues in the CDR3. Trimming stripped 3 bases from V and 4 bases from J, with 13 bases between. CDR3 loop: CASGFSGEGGANVLTF. CDR3 nucleotides: TGTGCTAGTGGTTTCTCGGGAGAGGGAGGGGCCAACGTCCTGACTTTC.

CDR3 DNA: TGTGCCAGCAGCTACAGGGGGCTAGACACTGAAGCTTTCTTT. This translates into CASSYRGLDTEAFF. The chain joins TRBV5-4 to TRBJ1-1, with 9 bases that match TRBD1. From germline, CDR1 is SGHNT and CDR2 YYREEE (reference sequence). V lost 3 bases and J lost 3; bases outside the gene matches: 3. The CDR3 is 14 residues long.

This clonotype was picked up a small number of times. The chain joins TRBV6-1 to TRBJ1-6; no reliable D call. The CDR3 sequence is 15 residues long. Germline assignment: CDR1 MNHNS and CDR2 SASEGT. V dropped 2 bases and J dropped 8 bases, with 13 bases sitting between them. The CDR3 loop reads CASSETNFGDSPLHF. As DNA, the CDR3 is TGTGCCAGCAGTGAAACGAACTTTGGGGATTCACCCCTCCACTTT.

This rearrangement joins TRBV5-1 to TRBJ1-1, with D perhaps matching TRBD1 (5 bases). Trimming left V 0 bases short and J 6 bases short, with 9 bases between. Germline V gene data show CDR1 as SGHRS and CDR2 as YFSETQ. The CDR3 is made up of 13 amino acids. The CDR3 is CASSLEGTAEAFF. For the CDR3, the DNA is TGCGCCAGCAGCTTGGAGGGGACCGCTGAAGCTTTCTTT.

The gene calls are TRBV12-3 or TRBV12-4 and TRBJ1-1, with 9 bases that match TRBD1. This CDR3 comprises 16 residues. V lost 5 bases to trimming and J lost 3 bases; unmatched junction nucleotides: 10. DNA of the CDR3: TGTGCCAGCAGTAGCAACAGGGGGCTACGGGACACTGAAGCTTTCTTT. As protein: CASSSNRGLRDTEAFF.

This clonotype was counted a single time. The chain's CDR3 is CASSVRGSLEPQHF. The CDR3 DNA sequence: TGTGCCAGTAGTGTCCGGGGTTCTCTAGAGCCCCAGCATTTT. The chain joins TRBV19 to TRBJ1-5; D unresolved. V shed 5 bases and J shed 8 bases, with 16 bases lying between them. CDR1 and CDR2 from the germline V gene are LNHDA and SQIVND (reference sequence). The CDR3 consists of 14 residues.

The chain joins TRBV11-2 to TRBJ2-7; D is unclear. The CDR3 covers 17 residues. The germline V and J ends were trimmed by 0 bases and 0 bases, with 15 bases remaining between them. Looked up from germline, CDR1 is SGHAT and CDR2 is FQNNGV. CDR3 sequence reads: CASSLDNRSPLSYEQYF. CDR3 nucleotide sequence: TGTGCCAGCAGCTTAGATAATCGCAGCCCACTCTCCTACGAGCAGTACTTC.

J is TRBJ2-5 and V is TRBV7-2, with 12 bases matching TRBD2. CDR1 is SGHTA and CDR2 is FQGNSA in the germline V gene. There are 14 residues in the CDR3. Losses at the gene ends were 5 bases for V and 7 bases for J; bases not matched to a gene: 5. CDR3 sequence: CASSLLTSGGTQYF. The CDR3 coding sequence is TGTGCCAGCAGCCTCCTGACTAGCGGGGGGACCCAGTACTTC. Variable domain in full (rest from reference TRBV7-2 and TRBJ2-5): GAGVSQSPSNKVTEKGKDVELRCDPISGHTALYWYRQSLGQGLEFLIYFQGNSAPDKSGLPSDRFSAERTGGSVSTLTIQRTQQEDSAVYLCASSLLTSGGTQYFGPGTRLLVL.

There are a few counts of this clonotype. CDR3 nucleotide sequence: TGTGCCAGCAGCCAACGAAGGGTCGAGCAGTACTTC. It translates to CASSQRRVEQYF. This chain uses TRBV12-3 or TRBV12-4 with TRBJ2-7, with no clear D. V lost 6 bases, J lost 6 bases, and 12 bases lay in between. This CDR3 is 12 amino acids long.

The chain links TRBV29-1 to TRBJ2-2; D is undetermined. The germline V gene has CDR1 SQVTM and CDR2 ANQGSEA. The V gene lost 2 bases and the J gene lost 6 bases, with 4 bases spanning the gap. The CDR3 runs to 11 residues. This CDR3 is CSVERAGELFF. Here the CDR3 DNA reads TGCAGCGTTGAACGAGCCGGGGAGCTGTTTTTT.

This chain connects TRBV29-1 to TRBJ1-2; D may be TRBD1 (6 bases). Looked up from germline, CDR1 is SQVTM and CDR2 is ANQGSEA. This CDR3 spans 16 amino acids. Trimming removed 0 bases at V and 3 bases at J, with 17 bases between. The CDR3 here is CSVEDGKQGPDYGYTF. The CDR3 bases are TGCAGCGTTGAAGATGGGAAACAGGGACCGGACTATGGCTACACCTTC.

The chain links TRBV2 to TRBJ1-2, with D possibly matching TRBD1 (5 bases). This CDR3 region has 17 residues. Trimming took off 4 bases at V and 6 bases at J, with 24 bases between the two ends. The V gene's germline CDR1 is SNHLY and CDR2 FYNNEI. CDR3 nucleotide sequence: TGTGCCAGCAGTGTTTCGAGGCTGGGGACGAGCACCCATGGCTACACCTTC. Amino acids: CASSVSRLGTSTHGYTF.

This chain joins TRBV4-1 and TRBJ1-6, with 8 bases that match TRBD1. The CDR3 runs 16 residues. The germline V gene has CDR1 MGHRA and CDR2 YSYEKL. Trimming cost V 4 bases and J 7 bases; bases outside gene matches: 9. CDR3 amino acids: CASSREDREDNSPLHF. The CDR3 nucleotides are TGCGCCAGCAGCCGAGAGGACAGGGAGGACAATTCACCCCTCCACTTT.

This chain connects TRBV28 to TRBJ2-7; 8 positions agree with TRBD1. The length of the CDR3 is 15 residues. Germline V gene data show CDR1 as MDHEN and CDR2 as SYDVKM. The ends lost 7 bases at V and 0 bases at J; junction bases unmatched: 8. The CDR3 loop reads CASNSRDRSSYEQYF. DNA for the CDR3: TGTGCCAGCAATAGCCGGGACAGGTCCTCCTACGAGCAGTACTTC.

The chain has TRBV13 and TRBJ1-2; TRBD1 matches 7 bases. The germline V gene has CDR1 PRHDT and CDR2 FYEKMQ (reference sequence). V lost 5 bases and J lost 0; bases outside the gene matches: 6. CDR3 length: 15 residues. The CDR3 is CASSQRDSPNYGYTF. The CDR3 DNA sequence: TGTGCCAGCAGCCAACGGGACAGCCCTAACTATGGCTACACCTTC.

The chain links TRBV2 to TRBJ2-1, with 10 nucleotides matching TRBD2. CDR1 is SNHLY and CDR2 is FYNNEI in the germline V gene. The CDR3 extends over 14 amino acids. The J segment lost 7 bases and the V segment lost 11 bases, leaving 11 bases of the junction unmatched. CDR3 sequence reads: CAGLSGGTLNEQFF. CDR3 bases: TGTGCCGGACTTAGCGGGGGGACCCTGAATGAGCAGTTCTTC. Full variable domain (remainder filled in from reference TRBV2 and TRBJ2-1): EPEVTQTPSHQVTQMGQEVILRCVPISNHLYFYWYRQILGQKVEFLVSFYNNEISEKSEIFDDQFSVERPDGSNFTLKIRSTKLEDSAMYFCAGLSGGTLNEQFFGPGTRLTVL.

This clonotype appeared once. V is TRBV7-9 and J is TRBJ1-4; the D gene is possibly TRBD1 (5 bases). CDR3 length: 15 amino acids. Between the trimmed V and J ends, which lost 3 bases and 2 bases, there was a span of 10 bases. The V gene's germline CDR1 is SEHNR and CDR2 FQNEAQ (reference sequence). CDR3 amino acids: CASSFSGGTNEKLFF. In DNA, the CDR3 is TGTGCCAGCAGCTTCTCGGGGGGGACTAATGAAAAACTGTTTTTT.

This rearrangement joins TRBV28 to TRBJ1-1; possible D gene TRBD1, 5 bases. V gave up 11 bases and J gave up 2 bases, with 21 bases separating them. This CDR3 contains 15 residues. Germline V gene lookup returns CDR1 MDHEN and CDR2 SYDVKM. CDR3 bases: TGTGCCGGCCAGGGAGGCAGGGAGGTTAACACTGAAGCTTTCTTT. Translating it yields CAGQGGREVNTEAFF.

V and J are TRBV4-1 and TRBJ1-1; D call uncertain. The CDR3 loop spans 15 amino acids. Looked up from germline, CDR1 is MGHRA and CDR2 is YSYEKL. V was cut by 4 bases and J by 3 bases, with 15 bases left in between. The CDR3 sequence: CASSPFGREDTEAFF. The CDR3 coding sequence is TGCGCCAGCAGCCCGTTTGGACGGGAGGACACTGAAGCTTTCTTT.

J is TRBJ2-3 and V is TRBV19; D assignment may be TRBD1 or TRBD2 (5 bases each). Germline CDR1 reads LNHDA; CDR2 reads SQIVND (reference sequence). The CDR3 has 13 residues. V lost 7 bases and J lost 1, with 9 bases in between. The CDR3 region has the DNA TGTGCCAGTATGAGGGGTGGCACAGATACGCAGTATTTT. The encoded protein is CASMRGGTDTQYF.

This clonotype was seen once. The chain employs TRBV27 and TRBJ1-2; 8 positions agree with TRBD1. The germline CDR1 and CDR2 sequences are MNHEY and SMNVEV (reference sequence). The CDR3 is made up of 16 amino acids. V shed 3 bases and J 4 bases; nucleotides not matched to a gene: 10. The CDR3 DNA reads TGTGCCAGCAGTTTCAGTGGACAGGGAGTCGGCTATGGCTACACCTTC. Protein product: CASSFSGQGVGYGYTF.

This chain uses TRBV30 with TRBJ1-5, with TRBD1 as a possible D gene (5 bases). Germline CDR1 is GTSNPN and CDR2 is SVGIG (reference sequence). Trimming shortened V by 5 bases and J by 0 bases, and 11 bases separated the two germline ends. The CDR3 consists of 14 residues. This chain's CDR3 is CAWGETASNQPQHF. The CDR3 DNA is TGTGCCTGGGGTGAGACAGCTAGCAATCAGCCCCAGCATTTT.

This sequence joins TRBV7-9 and TRBJ2-3, with D tentatively TRBD2 (6 bases). Germline V gene lookup returns CDR1 SEHNR and CDR2 FQNEAQ (reference sequence). V shed 1 base and J shed 6 bases, with 17 bases lying between them. CDR3 length equals 16 residues. For the CDR3, the DNA is TGTGCCAGCAGCTTAGAAGTGAGGCGGGAAATGGATACGCAGTATTTT. Its protein product is CASSLEVRREMDTQYF.